Below are 5 T cell receptor beta chains sequenced from a single sample in a study of blood T cell repertoires in COVID-19. TCRdb's table, derived via immunoSEQ multiplex PCR, lists solely in-frame clones and lacks some. Of around 200,000 clones in the sample, about four fifths were seen once. Sequencing was performed on peripheral blood. Every receptor here comes from a man aged 45-60 years with active or convalescent COVID-19.

The J gene is TRBJ1-2, the V gene TRBV11-3; 9 nucleotides line up with TRBD1. Germline lookup yields CDR1 SGHNT and CDR2 YENEEA. The CDR3 covers 15 residues. V was pared by 0 bases and J by 11 bases, with 10 bases of the junction left unmatched. The CDR3 coding sequence is TGTGCCAGCAGCTTAGATGGTTGGGACAGGGTGTTTTACACCTTC. Translated, it gives CASSLDGWDRVFYTF.

The chain uses TRBV5-1 and TRBJ2-1; 7 nucleotides agree with TRBD1. The CDR3 is made up of 15 amino acids. CDR1 SGHRS and CDR2 YFSETQ come from the germline V gene. Unmatched junction bases numbered 10, after V lost 2 bases and J lost 8 bases. As DNA, the CDR3 is TGCGCCAGCAGCTTACAGGGGTGGGGTGGGGATGAGCAGTTCTTC. Amino acid sequence: CASSLQGWGGDEQFF.

V gene TRBV5-8 combines with J gene TRBJ1-1; maybe TRBD1 (5 bases). The length of the CDR3 is 15 residues. Deletions cut 4 bases from V and 1 base from J, with 14 bases between. The germline V gene has CDR1 SGHTS and CDR2 YDEGEE. The CDR3 nucleotides are TGTGCCAGCAGCCCCGCGGGACGGGCGAACACTGAAGCTTTCTTT. Amino acid sequence: CASSPAGRANTEAFF.

V gene TRBV30 combines with J gene TRBJ2-7; possibly TRBD1 for D (6 bases). Trimming stripped 5 bases from V and 6 bases from J, with 38 bases between. The CDR3 covers 20 residues. Germline lookup yields CDR1 GTSNPN and CDR2 SVGIG (reference sequence). The CDR3 loop reads CAWWTPREVFEQGQVREQYF. The CDR3 DNA follows: TGTGCCTGGTGGACGCCGAGGGAAGTGTTCGAACAGGGCCAAGTACGCGAGCAGTACTTC.

This clone has only a few counts. The J gene is TRBJ1-1, the V gene TRBV5-5; 10 nucleotides align to TRBD1. After removal of 0 bases from V and 0 bases from J, the junction contained 2 bases not matched to a gene. The length of the CDR3 is 16 residues. CDR1 and CDR2 (germline): SGHKS, YYEKEE (reference sequence). The CDR3 reads CASSLGDRGMNTEAFF. CDR3 nucleotide sequence: TGTGCCAGCAGCTTGGGGGACAGGGGCATGAACACTGAAGCTTTCTTT.